This T cell receptor beta chain was found in a study of STAT5B mutations in CD4+ large granular lymphocyte leukemia. CDR1 is SGHVS, CDR2 FQNEAQ, per germline. CDR3 length: 13 residues. The V and J ends lost 1 base and 4 bases respectively, with 5 bases between them. As processed by the authors: A productive frequency of 2.59 x 10-5 was the lowest detectable. Assay: immunoSEQ multiplex PCR; the TCRdb copy retains only in-frame clones and omits some. Clone size and the V and J calls come from that table; the DNA yielded D and trimming. Of tens of thousands of clones listed, around three quarters were seen once; the top ten hold approximately 0.4%. Study findings and constraints: Patient CD4-sorted repertoires stayed more clonal than healthy ones after leukemic-clone removal. No patients shared main leukemic clonotypes, though about 24% appeared at low frequency elsewhere. Top patient clones used TRBV06 genes more often: 8/27 versus 2/35 in controls.

A word on this clone: What it binds is not known.

The chain employs TRBV7-8 and TRBJ2-1, with D uncertain. This receptor was taken from a human donor in good health. Sequencing used CD4+ T cells from blood buffy coats. The CDR3 loop reads CASSLGIYNEQFF. CDR3 bases: TGTGCCAGCAGCTTAGGGATTTACAATGAGCAGTTCTTC.